This T cell receptor (beta chain) stems from a study of identical twins. Study-wide points: In monozygotic twins, models underestimated the sharing of out-of-frame TCR alpha. Invariant MAIT and iNKT cells are populations that could partly confound zero-insertion analyses.

Each cDNA held unique molecular identifiers, and template switching gave it a universal primer site. MiXCR, applied by TCRdb to the 5' RACE reads, yields one record per CDR3 protein. The table records some 710,000 distinct CDR3 sequences, 5.5% to 6.5% of them present only once. This clonotype was seen repeatedly, ten times or more. Its target is unknown. The sequencing sample was made of naive T cells sorted from blood. The receptor was derived from a young man in good health.

The CDR3 region is CASTPLGASGTEAFF. In DNA, the CDR3 is TGTGCCAGCACTCCTCTCGGGGCTTCGGGTACTGAAGCTTTCTTT. The J gene is TRBJ1-1, the V gene TRBV6-1, with D maybe TRBD1 (5 bases). The germline CDR1 and CDR2 sequences are MNHNS and SASEGT. The CDR3 is made up of 15 amino acids. V gave up 7 bases and J gave up 5 bases, with 20 bases separating them.